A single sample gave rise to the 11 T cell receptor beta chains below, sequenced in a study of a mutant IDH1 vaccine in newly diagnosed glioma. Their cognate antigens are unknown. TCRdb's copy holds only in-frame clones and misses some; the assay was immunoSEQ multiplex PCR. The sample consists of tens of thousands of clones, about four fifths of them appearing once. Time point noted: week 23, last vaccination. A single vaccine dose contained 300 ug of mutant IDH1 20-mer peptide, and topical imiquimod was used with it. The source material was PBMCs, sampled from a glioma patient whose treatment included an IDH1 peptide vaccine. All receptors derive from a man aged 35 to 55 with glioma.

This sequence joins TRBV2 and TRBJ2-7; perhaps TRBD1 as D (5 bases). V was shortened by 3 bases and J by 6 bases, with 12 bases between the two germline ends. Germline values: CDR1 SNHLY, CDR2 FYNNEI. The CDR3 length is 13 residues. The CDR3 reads CASSELTAAEQYF. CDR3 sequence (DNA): TGTGCCAGCAGTGAGCTGACAGCCGCCGAGCAGTACTTC.

CDR3 protein: CASRVTRGSYNEQFF. CDR3 coding DNA: TGTGCCAGCAGGGTTACTCGGGGCTCCTACAATGAGCAGTTCTTC. V usage is TRBV27 and J usage is TRBJ2-1; possibly TRBD2 for D (5 bases). Trimming removed 6 bases from V and 0 bases from J, with 12 bases in between. The CDR3 is made up of 15 amino acids. Per the germline V gene, CDR1 is MNHEY and CDR2 is SMNVEV (reference sequence).

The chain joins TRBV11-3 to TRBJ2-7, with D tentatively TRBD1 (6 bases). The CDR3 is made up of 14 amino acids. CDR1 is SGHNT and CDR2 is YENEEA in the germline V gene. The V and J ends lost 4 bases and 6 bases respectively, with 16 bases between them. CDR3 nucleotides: TGTGCCAGCAGCTCGACGACAGGTCAGGGCGAGCAGTACTTC. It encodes CASSSTTGQGEQYF.

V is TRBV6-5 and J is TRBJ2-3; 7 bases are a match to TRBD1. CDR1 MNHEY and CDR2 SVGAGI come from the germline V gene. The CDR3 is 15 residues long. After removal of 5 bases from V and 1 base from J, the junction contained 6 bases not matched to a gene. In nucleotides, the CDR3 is TGTGCCAGCAGTAGACAGGGATGGGGCACAGATACGCAGTATTTT. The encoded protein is CASSRQGWGTDTQYF.

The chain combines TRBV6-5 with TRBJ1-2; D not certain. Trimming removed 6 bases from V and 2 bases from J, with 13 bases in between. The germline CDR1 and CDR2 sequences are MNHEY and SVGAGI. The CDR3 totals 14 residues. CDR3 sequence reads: CASSLTNTNYGYTF. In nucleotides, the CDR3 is TGTGCCAGCAGCTTGACAAATACAAACTATGGCTACACCTTC.

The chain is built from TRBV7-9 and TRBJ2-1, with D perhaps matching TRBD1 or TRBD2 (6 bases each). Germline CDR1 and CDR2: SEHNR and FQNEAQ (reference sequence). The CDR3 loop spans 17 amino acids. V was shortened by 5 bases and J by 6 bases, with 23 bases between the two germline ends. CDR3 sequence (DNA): TGTGCCAGCAGCCCACGAAAGGCACTAGGGGGGTTCAATGAGCAGTTCTTC. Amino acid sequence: CASSPRKALGGFNEQFF.

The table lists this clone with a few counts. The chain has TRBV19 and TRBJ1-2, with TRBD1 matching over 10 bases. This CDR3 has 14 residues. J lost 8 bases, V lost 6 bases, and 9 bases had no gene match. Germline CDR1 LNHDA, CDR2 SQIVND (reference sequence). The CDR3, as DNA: TGTGCCAGTAGGTCCGGGACAGGGGTCTTCGGCTACACCTTC. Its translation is CASRSGTGVFGYTF.

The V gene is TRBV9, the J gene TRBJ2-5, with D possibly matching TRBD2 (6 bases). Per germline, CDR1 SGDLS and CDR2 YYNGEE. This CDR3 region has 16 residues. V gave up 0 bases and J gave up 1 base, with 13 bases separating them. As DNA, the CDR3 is TGTGCCAGCAGCGTAGCTTTTGGGACTGCCCAAGAGACCCAGTACTTC. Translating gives CASSVAFGTAQETQYF.

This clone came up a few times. Written as DNA, the CDR3 is TGTGCCTGGGAGCCGGGACAGGGGAATTCACCCCTCCACTTT. The encoded protein is CAWEPGQGNSPLHF. The chain employs TRBV30 and TRBJ1-6, with 10 nucleotides matching TRBD1. V trimming: 5 bases; J trimming: 7 bases; junction bases outside the gene matches: 5. The CDR3 extends over 14 amino acids. Germline CDR1 and CDR2: GTSNPN and SVGIG (reference sequence).

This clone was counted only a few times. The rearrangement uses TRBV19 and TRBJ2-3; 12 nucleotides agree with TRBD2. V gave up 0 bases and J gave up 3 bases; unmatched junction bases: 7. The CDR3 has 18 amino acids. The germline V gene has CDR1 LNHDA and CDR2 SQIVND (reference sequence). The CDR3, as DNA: TGTGCCAGTAGTATAGAGGCTAGCGGGGGGGTGGCGACAGATACGCAGTATTTT. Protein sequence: CASSIEASGGVATDTQYF.

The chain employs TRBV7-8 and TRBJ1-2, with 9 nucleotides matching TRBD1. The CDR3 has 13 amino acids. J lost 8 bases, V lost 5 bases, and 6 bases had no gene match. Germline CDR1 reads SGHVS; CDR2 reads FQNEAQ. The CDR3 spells CASSPGTGWGYTF. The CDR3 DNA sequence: TGTGCCAGCAGCCCCGGGACAGGGTGGGGCTACACCTTC.